This T cell receptor beta chain is drawn from a study of cytomegalovirus exposure and HLA in healthy donors (dated 2017 in TCRdb). Regarding the research as a whole: The roughly 650 repertoires of the first cohort and the 110 or so validation repertoires were produced on the same platform, according to a later analysis. Along with the approximately 700-subject first cohort, a separate validation cohort of over a hundred different subjects was used. High-throughput TCR immunosequencing, statistical association of individual TCRs with disease status, and machine learning were combined to predict cytomegalovirus infection status. The study aimed to test whether signatures of past pathogen exposure could be identified by cataloging public T cell receptors.

The donors were included in the validation cohort of approximately 130 subjects, a group kept apart from the roughly 730-subject first cohort. As to this clone: It has no known antigen specificity. No much larger clonotype is one base removed from it; base qualities were not supplied.

CDR1 and CDR2, looked up from the germline V gene, are MDHEN and SYDVKM. The CDR3 has 13 amino acids, counting the end cysteine and phenylalanine. Kept here is only the CDR3 DNA, which spans 39 bases and is read in frame from base 1. V lost 10 bases and J lost 5 bases, and the count of bases not matched to a germline gene is 6. The method behind the library was the immunoSEQ multiplex PCR assay. The study's processing was this. A statistical classification framework was built to diagnose cytomegalovirus status from the catalog of TCR beta chain sequences. TCRdb holds this immuneACCESS table with in-frame rearrangements only. Some clones are missing; in checked studies, unresolved V genes explain under half, and the rest has no known cause. That table is the source of V, J and clone size, and D and trimming were worked out from the DNA. The sample data list approximately 97,000 clones, and approximately 93% of these were observed just once. About 1% of the sample is in the top ten clones.

Broader findings and caveats from the paper: A total of fewer than 200 TCR beta chains were listed by the study as associated with cytomegalovirus. In vitro tests confirmed that a few of the cytomegalovirus-associated TCR beta chains recognize cytomegalovirus antigens. The authors suggested that the approach could potentially be extended to other disease states and immunological phenotypes. Subsequent analysis determined that TCRs grouped into clusters in the first cohort also showed a tendency toward co-occurrence across the approximately 110 validation repertoires, and approximately 94% of cluster scores exceeded 0. While some public TCRs were present in many individuals, most TCR sequences turned up only very rarely across donors. A later analysis lacked HLA typing for the validation cohort, so it scored co-occurrence in that cohort across all 110 or so repertoires. In both the original and validation cohorts, the classifier was reported to diagnose cytomegalovirus status with high specificity and sensitivity.

The chain couples TRBV28 to TRBJ2-2; 8 bases in the junction line up with TRBD1. Sequences were obtained from PBMCs. This receptor was identified in a woman in her twenties or thirties in good health and CMV-seropositive. The nucleotide sequence reads as follows: TGTGCCACAACAGGGGGAGGAACCGGGGAGCTGTTTTTT. It is translated as CATTGGGTGELFF.